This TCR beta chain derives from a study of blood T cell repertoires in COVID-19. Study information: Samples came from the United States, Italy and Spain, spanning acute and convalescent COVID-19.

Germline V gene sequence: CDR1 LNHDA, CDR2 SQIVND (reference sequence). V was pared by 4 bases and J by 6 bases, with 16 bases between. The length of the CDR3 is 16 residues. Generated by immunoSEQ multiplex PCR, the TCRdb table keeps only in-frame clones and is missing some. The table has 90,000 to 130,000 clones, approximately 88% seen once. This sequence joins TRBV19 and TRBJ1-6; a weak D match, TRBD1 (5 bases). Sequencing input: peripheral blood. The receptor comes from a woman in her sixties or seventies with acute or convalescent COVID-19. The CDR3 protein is CASSTSRDSGNSPLHF. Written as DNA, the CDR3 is TGTGCCAGTAGTACTTCCCGGGACTCTGGTAATTCACCCCTCCACTTT. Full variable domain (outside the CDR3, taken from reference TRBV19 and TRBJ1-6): DGGITQSPKYLFRKEGQNVTLSCEQNLNHDAMYWYRQDPGQGLRLIYYSQIVNDFQKGDIAEGYSVSREKKESFPLTVTSAQKNPTAFYLCASSTSRDSGNSPLHFGNGTRLTVT.